These 21 T cell receptor beta chains share one sample of origin, sequenced in a study of CD8 T cells in ankylosing spondylitis. Via MiXCR, TCRdb re-called the 5' RACE reads, giving one row per CDR3 protein. The data show just under 350,000 distinct CDR3 sequences, with roughly 14% seen just once and approximately 0.99% held by the top ten. What was sequenced was blood, either unsorted or a sorted T cell fraction (not recorded which). These receptor sequences come from a male donor with ankylosing spondylitis or in good health (not recorded which).

This rearrangement joins TRBV3-1 to TRBJ2-3; possible D gene TRBD2, 6 bases. In germline, CDR1 is LGHDT, CDR2 YNNKEL (reference sequence). V was shortened by 1 base and J by 7 bases, with 15 bases between the two germline ends. This CDR3 spans 15 amino acids. CDR3 protein: CASSQGGGLRNTQYF. The DNA of the CDR3 is TGTGCCAGCAGCCAAGGTGGGGGACTTAGGAATACGCAGTATTTT.

This clonotype was observed a few times. J is TRBJ1-5 and V is TRBV10-2, with 7 bases fitting TRBD1. The CDR3 spans 15 residues. Unmatched junction bases numbered 6, after V lost 5 bases and J lost 2 bases. Germline V lookup: CDR1 WSHSY, CDR2 SAAADI. The DNA of the CDR3 is TGCGCCAGCAGTCCGACAGGGATACGCAATCAGCCCCAGCATTTT. Its translation: CASSPTGIRNQPQHF.

The chain is built from TRBV15 and TRBJ2-7; TRBD2 might be the D (6 bases). CDR3 length: 15 amino acids. V gave up 0 bases and J gave up 0 bases, with 9 bases separating them. CDR1 is LNHNV, CDR2 YYDKDF, per germline (reference sequence). CDR3 nucleotide sequence: TGTGCCACCAGCAGAGAGGGGAGGCCCTCCTACGAGCAGTACTTC. Its protein is CATSREGRPSYEQYF.

This clonotype was counted only a few times. The rearrangement joins TRBV11-2 to TRBJ1-2; D ambiguous. Germline CDR1 is SGHAT and CDR2 is FQNNGV. The CDR3 covers 13 residues. Trimming removed 1 base from V and 4 bases from J, with 7 bases in between. CDR3 protein: CASSLAGFYGYTF. CDR3 coding DNA: TGTGCCAGCAGCTTAGCGGGTTTCTATGGCTACACCTTC.

Ten or more counts support this clonotype. V gene TRBV5-6 combines with J gene TRBJ2-3; 7 positions agree with TRBD2. Germline CDR1 and CDR2: SGHDT and YYEEEE. CDR3 size: 15 residues. V gave up 2 bases and J gave up 4 bases; unmatched junction bases: 7. The CDR3 DNA follows: TGTGCCAGCAGCTTCTTAGCGGGCCCGTCAGATACGCAGTATTTT. Translating gives CASSFLAGPSDTQYF.

The sample holds a few counts of this clonotype. The CDR3 DNA reads TGCAGTGCTAGAGCGGGACAGCTCCCCTACGAGCAGTACTTC. This gives the protein CSARAGQLPYEQYF. The chain carries TRBV20-1 and TRBJ2-7, with 7 nucleotides matching TRBD1. Germline V CDR1 and CDR2: DFQATT, SNEGSKA (reference sequence). The CDR3 sequence is 14 residues long. V trimming: 1 base; J trimming: 2 bases; junction bases outside the gene matches: 5.

This clonotype was counted between two and nine times. The chain joins TRBV7-8 to TRBJ1-5, with no clear D. The ends were cut back, 1 base at V and 0 bases at J, with 7 bases in the middle. The CDR3 is made up of 15 amino acids. The germline gives CDR1 SGHVS, CDR2 FQNEAQ. This CDR3 reads CASSLVRDSNQPQHF. The DNA for the CDR3 is TGTGCCAGCAGCTTAGTTAGGGATAGCAATCAGCCCCAGCATTTT. The variable domain in full, completed from reference TRBV7-8 and TRBJ1-5, reads GAGVSQSPRYKVAKRGQDVALRCDPISGHVSLFWYQQALGQGPEFLTYFQNEAQLDKSGLPSDRFFAERPEGSVSTLKIQRTQQEDSAVYLCASSLVRDSNQPQHFGDGTRLSIL.

The chain combines TRBV11-2 with TRBJ1-2; unclear D gene. The CDR3 is 13 residues long. Germline values: CDR1 SGHAT, CDR2 FQNNGV. V lost 5 bases and J lost 4, with 11 bases in between. The CDR3: CASSPRASYGYTF. CDR3 nucleotides: TGTGCCAGCAGCCCCCGCGCGAGCTATGGCTACACCTTC.

This clonotype was recorded a few times. This chain uses TRBV5-1 with TRBJ2-1; weak D call: TRBD1 (6 bases). CDR3 length equals 15 residues. Per the germline V gene, CDR1 is SGHRS and CDR2 is YFSETQ. V lost 3 bases and J lost 6, with 16 bases in between. Here the CDR3 DNA reads TGCGCCAGCAGCTCGACCTCGGGACACCGCAATGAGCAGTTCTTC. Translating gives CASSSTSGHRNEQFF.

This clonotype was seen a handful of times. The rearrangement links TRBV12-3 or TRBV12-4 to TRBJ1-3; no clear D gene. The CDR3 extends over 15 amino acids. Between the trimmed V and J ends, which lost 6 bases and 0 bases, there was a span of 12 bases. CDR3 sequence: CASSAGPISGNTIYF. CDR3 coding DNA: TGTGCCAGCAGCGCCGGACCCATCTCTGGAAACACCATATATTTT.

This clonotype was counted between two and nine times. The chain carries TRBV6-2 or TRBV6-3 and TRBJ2-1; TRBD1 agrees at 7 bases. CDR1 is MNHEY and CDR2 is SVGEGT in the germline V gene. The CDR3 totals 16 residues. With 6 bases clipped from V and 3 bases from J, the junction kept 11 bases outside the gene matches. This CDR3 is CASSPDRGRVYNEQFF. DNA for the CDR3: TGTGCCAGCAGCCCCGATAGGGGGCGAGTCTACAATGAGCAGTTCTTC.

This clonotype was found a few times. CDR3 coding DNA: TGTGCCAGCAGCTTAGAAGATCGCACTGAAGCTTTCTTT. Its protein product is CASSLEDRTEAFF. This rearrangement joins TRBV7-9 to TRBJ1-1; no firm D call. This CDR3 region has 13 residues. V lost 1 base and J 4 bases, leaving 7 bases between the germline ends. Germline assignment: CDR1 SEHNR and CDR2 FQNEAQ (reference sequence).

This clonotype was seen a handful of times. The chain couples TRBV4-2 to TRBJ2-7, with TRBD1 matching 10 bases. This CDR3 region has 21 residues. Germline loops: CDR1 LGHNA, CDR2 YNFKEQ. V gave up 0 bases and J gave up 2 bases; unmatched junction bases: 19. CDR3 amino acids: CASSQDLIGTGAGILTYEQYF. CDR3 in DNA: TGTGCCAGCAGCCAAGATTTAATCGGGACAGGGGCCGGCATTCTCACCTACGAGCAGTACTTC.

The CDR3 DNA follows: TGTGCCATCAGTGAGTCGGATTGGCGTACAGAGAACACCGGGGAGCTGTTTTTT. Translating it yields CAISESDWRTENTGELFF. The V and J genes are TRBV10-3 and TRBJ2-2; D is uncertain. Germline values: CDR1 ENHRY, CDR2 SYGVKD. Trimming stripped 0 bases from V and 1 base from J, with 15 bases between. The CDR3 is made up of 18 amino acids.

This clonotype was detected a few times. The chain uses TRBV5-5 and TRBJ1-5; D might be TRBD1 (6 bases). The CDR3 runs to 14 residues. Germline-derived CDR1 and CDR2 are SGHKS and YYEKEE (reference sequence). Deletions cut 0 bases from V and 7 bases from J, with 11 bases between. The CDR3 DNA sequence: TGTGCCAGCAGCTTGGCCTGGACAGACCAGCCCCAGCATTTT. This encodes CASSLAWTDQPQHF.

This clonotype has just a few counts. This chain uses TRBV30 with TRBJ1-1; weak D call: TRBD1 (6 bases). Germline V CDR1 and CDR2: GTSNPN, SVGIG (reference sequence). This CDR3 comprises 15 residues. The V and J ends lost 4 bases and 1 base respectively, with 16 bases between them. In nucleotides, the CDR3 is TGTGCCTGGACAAAAGGCGGGGGGGCGAACACTGAAGCTTTCTTT. Its protein is CAWTKGGGANTEAFF. Full variable domain (remainder filled in from reference TRBV30 and TRBJ1-1): SQTIHQWPATLVQPVGSPLSLECTVEGTSNPNLYWYRQAAGRGLQLLFYSVGIGQISSEVPQNLSASRPQDRQFILSSKKLLLSDSGFYLCAWTKGGGANTEAFFGQGTRLTVV.

This clonotype appeared many times. The chain couples TRBV6-2 or TRBV6-3 to TRBJ2-7; a weak D match, TRBD2 (5 bases). Germline lookup yields CDR1 MNHEY and CDR2 SVGEGT. This CDR3 spans 11 amino acids. The ends were cut back, 6 bases at V and 6 bases at J, with 9 bases in the middle. Here the CDR3 DNA reads TGTGCCAGCAGCGTAGGAGGCGAGCAGTACTTC. This sequence encodes CASSVGGEQYF.

The genes are TRBV7-9 and TRBJ2-3; 10 bases match TRBD2. The CDR3 runs 15 residues. The trim removed 5 bases at V and 3 bases at J, leaving 5 bases unmatched. Germline CDR1 is SEHNR and CDR2 is FQNEAQ (reference sequence). The CDR3 DNA follows: TGTGCCAGCAGCGCCCAGGGACTAGCGACAGATACGCAGTATTTT. Translating it yields CASSAQGLATDTQYF.

The rearrangement uses TRBV29-1 and TRBJ2-1; no definite D call. Trimming shortened V by 4 bases and J by 4 bases, and 8 bases separated the two germline ends. This CDR3 is 12 amino acids long. From germline, CDR1 is SQVTM and CDR2 ANQGSEA. The CDR3 spells CSVVAIYNEQFF. DNA of the CDR3: TGCAGCGTTGTGGCAATTTACAATGAGCAGTTCTTC.

This clonotype was counted a few times. The CDR3 coding sequence is TGTGCCAGCAGCTTAGCGGCTGGCGGCTACTTCACAGATACGCAGTATTTT. The encoded protein is CASSLAAGGYFTDTQYF. V and J are TRBV11-1 and TRBJ2-3; D ambiguous. Deletions cut 0 bases from V and 2 bases from J, with 15 bases between. The CDR3 covers 17 residues. Germline CDR1 is SGHAT and CDR2 is FQDESV (reference sequence).

This clonotype was seen a few times. The J gene is TRBJ1-5, the V gene TRBV10-3; the D is unclear. The CDR3 length is 13 residues. Trimming left V 10 bases short and J 0 bases short, with 10 bases between. Germline V gene data show CDR1 as ENHRY and CDR2 as SYGVKD. The CDR3 here is CANGPNSNQPQHF. The DNA for the CDR3 is TGTGCCAACGGTCCGAATAGCAATCAGCCCCAGCATTTT.